This entry is about one TCR beta chain. The antigen is not known. The data derive from a study of T cell responses to AZD1222 COVID-19 vaccine. For the study at large: Pooling was applied to second doses at about 4 or about 12 weeks.

Here immunoSEQ multiplex PCR was the method, and the copy in TCRdb shows in-frame clones only, minus some. The table lists 90,000 or so clones, approximately 88% of them singletons. Whole-study results and caveats: Regions 160-218 and 743-854 dominated among vaccine-associated CD4 TCRs spanning spike. Females outnumbered males among donors, who were mostly white British; clonal diversity was possibly underestimated. The study found Spike-specific TCR breadth and depth rose after two AZD1222 doses.

Germline CDR1 is MNHEY and CDR2 is SVGEGT. The CDR3 consists of 17 residues. V was shortened by 2 bases and J by 4 bases, with 21 bases between the two germline ends. This clonotype was obtained from an adult in good health. The source was peripheral blood, collected on day 0 of AZD1222 vaccination. The chain is built from TRBV6-2 or TRBV6-3 and TRBJ2-7; D may match TRBD1 or TRBD2 (6 bases each). CDR3 sequence: CASSYTYDSGGGYEQYF. In nucleotides, the CDR3 is TGTGCCAGCAGTTACACCTATGACAGCGGAGGGGGATACGAGCAGTACTTC.